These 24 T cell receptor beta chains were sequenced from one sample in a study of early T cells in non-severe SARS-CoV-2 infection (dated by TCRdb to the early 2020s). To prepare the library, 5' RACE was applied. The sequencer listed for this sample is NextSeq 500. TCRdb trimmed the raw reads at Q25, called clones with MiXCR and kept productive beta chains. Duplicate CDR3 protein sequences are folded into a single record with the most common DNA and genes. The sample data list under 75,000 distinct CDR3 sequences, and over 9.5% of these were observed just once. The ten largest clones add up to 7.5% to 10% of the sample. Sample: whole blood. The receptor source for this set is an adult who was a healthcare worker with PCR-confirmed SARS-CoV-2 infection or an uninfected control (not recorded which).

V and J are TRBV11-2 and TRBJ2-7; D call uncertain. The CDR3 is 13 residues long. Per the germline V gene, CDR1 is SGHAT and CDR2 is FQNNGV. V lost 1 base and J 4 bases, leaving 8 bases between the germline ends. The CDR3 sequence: CASSLGAEYEQYF. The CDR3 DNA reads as TGTGCCAGCAGCTTAGGGGCAGAGTACGAGCAGTACTTC.

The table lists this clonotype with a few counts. CDR3 coding DNA: TGCAGCGTTAACCTAGCCTACGAGCAGTACTTC. Translation: CSVNLAYEQYF. The V call is TRBV29-1, the J call TRBJ2-7; D call uncertain. V was cut by 5 bases and J by 2 bases, with 7 bases left in between. The CDR3 loop spans 11 amino acids. Germline lookup yields CDR1 SQVTM and CDR2 ANQGSEA.

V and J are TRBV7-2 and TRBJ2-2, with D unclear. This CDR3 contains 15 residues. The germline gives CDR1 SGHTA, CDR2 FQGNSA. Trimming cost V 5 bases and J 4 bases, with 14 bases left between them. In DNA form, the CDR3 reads TGTGCCAGCAGCCCATTCCAGACTCTCACCGGGGAGCTGTTTTTT. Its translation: CASSPFQTLTGELFF.

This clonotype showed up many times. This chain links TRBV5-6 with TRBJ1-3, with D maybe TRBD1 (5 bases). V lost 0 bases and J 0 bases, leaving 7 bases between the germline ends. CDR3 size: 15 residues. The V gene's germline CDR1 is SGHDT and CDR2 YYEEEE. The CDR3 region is CASSLVGASGNTIYF. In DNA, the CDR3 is TGTGCCAGCAGCTTGGTTGGGGCCTCTGGAAACACCATATATTTT.

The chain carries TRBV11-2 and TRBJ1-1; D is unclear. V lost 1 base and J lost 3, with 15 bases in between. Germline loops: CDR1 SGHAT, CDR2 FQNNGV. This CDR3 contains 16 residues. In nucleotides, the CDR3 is TGTGCCAGCAGCTTAGGTTCCCCGGGGTACGACACTGAAGCTTTCTTT. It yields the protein CASSLGSPGYDTEAFF.

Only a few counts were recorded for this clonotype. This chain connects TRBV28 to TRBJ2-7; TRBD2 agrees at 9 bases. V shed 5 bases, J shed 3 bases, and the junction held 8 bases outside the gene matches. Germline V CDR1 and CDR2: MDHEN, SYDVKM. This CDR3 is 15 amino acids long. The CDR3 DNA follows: TGTGCCAGCAGTCGATATAGCGGGGGTTTCTACGAGCAGTACTTC. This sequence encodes CASSRYSGGFYEQYF.

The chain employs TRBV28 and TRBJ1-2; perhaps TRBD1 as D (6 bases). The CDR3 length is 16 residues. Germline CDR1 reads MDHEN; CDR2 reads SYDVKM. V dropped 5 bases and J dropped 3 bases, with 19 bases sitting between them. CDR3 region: CASSMTGTGGDYGYTF. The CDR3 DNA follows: TGTGCCAGCAGTATGACCGGGACGGGGGGCGACTATGGCTACACCTTC.

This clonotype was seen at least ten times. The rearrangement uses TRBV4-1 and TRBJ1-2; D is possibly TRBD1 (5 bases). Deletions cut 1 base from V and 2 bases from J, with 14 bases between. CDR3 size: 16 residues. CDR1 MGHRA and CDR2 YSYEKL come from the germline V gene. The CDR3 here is CASSQVGEGVNYGYTF. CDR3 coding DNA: TGCGCCAGCAGCCAAGTAGGTGAAGGGGTGAACTATGGCTACACCTTC.

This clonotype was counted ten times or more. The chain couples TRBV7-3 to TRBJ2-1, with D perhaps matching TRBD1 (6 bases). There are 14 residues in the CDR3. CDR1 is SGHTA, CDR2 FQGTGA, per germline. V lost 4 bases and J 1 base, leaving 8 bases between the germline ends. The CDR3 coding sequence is TGTGCCAGCAGCTACGGACAGTCCTACAATGAGCAGTTCTTC. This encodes CASSYGQSYNEQFF. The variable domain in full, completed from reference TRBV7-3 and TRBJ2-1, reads GAGVSQTPSNKVTEKGKYVELRCDPISGHTALYWYRQSLGQGPEFLIYFQGTGAADDSGLPNDRFFAVRPEGSVSTLKIQRTERGDSAVYLCASSYGQSYNEQFFGPGTRLTVL.

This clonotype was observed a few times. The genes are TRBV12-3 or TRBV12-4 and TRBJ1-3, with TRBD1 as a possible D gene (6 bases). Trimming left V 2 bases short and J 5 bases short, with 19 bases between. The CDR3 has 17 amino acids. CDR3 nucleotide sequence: TGTGCCAGCAGTTTAACCCTACAGGGTTTTGATAGAAACACCATATATTTT. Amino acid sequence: CASSLTLQGFDRNTIYF.

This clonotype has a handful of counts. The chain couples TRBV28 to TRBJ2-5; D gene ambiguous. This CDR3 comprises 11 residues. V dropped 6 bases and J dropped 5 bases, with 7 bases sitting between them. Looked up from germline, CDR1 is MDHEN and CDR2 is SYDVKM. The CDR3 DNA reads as TGTGCCAGCAGCCTCTCGGAGACCCAGTACTTC. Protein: CASSLSETQYF.

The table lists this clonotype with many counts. The CDR3 reads CSVAVSSGNTIYF. The CDR3 DNA follows: TGCAGCGTAGCAGTCTCCTCTGGAAACACCATATATTTT. V usage is TRBV29-1 and J usage is TRBJ1-3; D call uncertain. The CDR3 consists of 13 residues. V was pared by 6 bases and J by 0 bases, with 9 bases between. The germline V gene encodes CDR1 SQVTM and CDR2 ANQGSEA.

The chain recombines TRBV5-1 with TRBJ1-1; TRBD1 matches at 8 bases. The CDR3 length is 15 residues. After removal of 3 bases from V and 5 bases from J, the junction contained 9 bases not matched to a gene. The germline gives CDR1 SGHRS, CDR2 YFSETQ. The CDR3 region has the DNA TGCGCCAGCAGCTCCGTGGACAGGGTTGGGACTGAAGCTTTCTTT. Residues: CASSSVDRVGTEAFF.

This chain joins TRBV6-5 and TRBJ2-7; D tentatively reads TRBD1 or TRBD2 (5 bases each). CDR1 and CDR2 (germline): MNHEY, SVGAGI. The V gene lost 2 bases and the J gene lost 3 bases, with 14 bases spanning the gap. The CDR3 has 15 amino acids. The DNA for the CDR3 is TGTGCCAGCAGTTACCGTAAAGGGACGGGCTACGAGCAGTACTTC. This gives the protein CASSYRKGTGYEQYF.

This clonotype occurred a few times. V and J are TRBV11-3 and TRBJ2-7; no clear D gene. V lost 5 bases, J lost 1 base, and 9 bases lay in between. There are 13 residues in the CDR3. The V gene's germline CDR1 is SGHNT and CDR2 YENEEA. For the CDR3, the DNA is TGTGCCAGCAGCCCCCTTTGGTCCTACGAGCAGTACTTC. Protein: CASSPLWSYEQYF. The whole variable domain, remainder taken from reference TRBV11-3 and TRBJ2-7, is EAGVVQSPRYKIIEKKQPVAFWCNPISGHNTLYWYLQNLGQGPELLIRYENEEAVDDSQLPKDRFSAERLKGVDSTLKIQPAELGDSAVYLCASSPLWSYEQYFGPGTRLTVT.

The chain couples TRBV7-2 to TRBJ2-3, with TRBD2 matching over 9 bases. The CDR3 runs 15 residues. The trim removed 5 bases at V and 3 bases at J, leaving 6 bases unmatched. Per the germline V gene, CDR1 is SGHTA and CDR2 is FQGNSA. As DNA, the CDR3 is TGTGCCAGCAGCCGATCTAGCGGGACAACAGATACGCAGTATTTT. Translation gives CASSRSSGTTDTQYF.

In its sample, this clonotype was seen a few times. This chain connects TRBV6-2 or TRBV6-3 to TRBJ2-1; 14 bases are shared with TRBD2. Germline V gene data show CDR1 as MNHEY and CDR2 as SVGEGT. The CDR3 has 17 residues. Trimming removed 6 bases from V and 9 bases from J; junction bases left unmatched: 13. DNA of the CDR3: TGTGCCAGCAGCAACTCGGATGGGACTAGCGGGAGTATTGAGCAGTTCTTC. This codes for CASSNSDGTSGSIEQFF.

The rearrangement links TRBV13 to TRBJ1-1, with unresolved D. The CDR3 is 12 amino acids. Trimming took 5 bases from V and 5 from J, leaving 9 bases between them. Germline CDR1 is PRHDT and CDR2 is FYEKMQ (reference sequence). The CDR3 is CASSGKGTEAFF. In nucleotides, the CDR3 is TGTGCCAGCAGCGGCAAAGGTACTGAAGCTTTCTTT. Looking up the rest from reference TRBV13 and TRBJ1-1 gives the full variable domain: AAGVIQSPRHLIKEKRETATLKCYPIPRHDTVYWYQQGPGQDPQFLISFYEKMQSDKGSIPDRFSAQQFSDYHSELNMSSLELGDSALYFCASSGKGTEAFFGQGTRLTVV.

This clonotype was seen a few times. In nucleotides, the CDR3 is TGTGCCAGCAGCCCCCGAGCTGGGTCATGGTCCTACGAGCAGTACTTC. It codes for CASSPRAGSWSYEQYF. V and J are TRBV28 and TRBJ2-7; D unclear. V was pared by 6 bases and J by 1 base, with 19 bases between. The CDR3 has 16 residues. Germline CDR1 and CDR2: MDHEN and SYDVKM. Full variable domain (remainder filled in from reference TRBV28 and TRBJ2-7): DVKVTQSSRYLVKRTGEKVFLECVQDMDHENMFWYRQDPGLGLRLIYFSYDVKMKEKGDIPEGYSVSREKKERFSLILESASTNQTSMYLCASSPRAGSWSYEQYFGPGTRLTVT.

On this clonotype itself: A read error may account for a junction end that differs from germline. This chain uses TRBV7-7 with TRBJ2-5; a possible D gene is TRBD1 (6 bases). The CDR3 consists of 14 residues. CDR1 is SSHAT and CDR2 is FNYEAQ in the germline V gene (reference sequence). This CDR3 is CASSPGGPQETQYF. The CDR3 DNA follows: TGTGCTAGCAGTCCTGGGGGCCCACAAGAGACCCAGTACTTC.

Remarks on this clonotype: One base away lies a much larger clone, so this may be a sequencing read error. The DNA for the CDR3 is TGTGCCATCAGTGAGGAGGGTGGAACTAATGAAAAACTGATTTTT. Translating gives CAISEEGGTNEKLIF. The chain couples TRBV10-3 to TRBJ1-4; unclear D gene. Germline loops: CDR1 ENHRY, CDR2 SYGVKD. This CDR3 is 15 amino acids long.

CDR3 DNA: TGTGCCAGCAGTCGTACTCAGGGTGCGAGCAATCAGCCCCAGCATTTT. It encodes CASSRTQGASNQPQHF. The V call is TRBV12-3 or TRBV12-4, the J call TRBJ1-5; possible D gene TRBD1, 5 bases. V lost 5 bases to trimming and J lost 1 base, with 15 bases between them. The CDR3 is 16 residues long.

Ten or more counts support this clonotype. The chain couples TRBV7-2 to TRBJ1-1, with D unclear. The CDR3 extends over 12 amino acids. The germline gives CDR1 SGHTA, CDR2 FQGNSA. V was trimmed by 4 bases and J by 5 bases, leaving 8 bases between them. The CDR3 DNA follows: TGTGCCAGCAGCTATGAAAGGACTGAAGCTTTCTTT. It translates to CASSYERTEAFF.

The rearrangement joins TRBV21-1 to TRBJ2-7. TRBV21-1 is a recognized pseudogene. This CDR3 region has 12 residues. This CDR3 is CASSKYQYEQYF. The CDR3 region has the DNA TGTGCCAGCAGCAAATATCAGTACGAGCAGTACTTC.